The clone carrying this T cell receptor beta chain was seen repeatedly, ten times or more. Its antigen remains unknown. Together with a sample-barcoded 5' primer, a J-beta primer mix was included in a second PCR lasting about 6 to 11 cycles. TCRdb reanalysed the 5' RACE reads using MiXCR and keeps one entry per CDR3 protein. The sample records some 900,000 distinct CDR3 sequences, around 28% being singletons. The data stem from a study of blood T cells in healthy people across ages. Study background: There was about one barcoded beta molecule captured by template switching per two T cells.

The people who gave samples were healthy Caucasians from Russia, aged roughly 6 to 95. Germline V gene sequence: CDR1 SGHTA, CDR2 FQGNSA. This CDR3 has 16 residues. The V and J ends lost 5 bases and 10 bases, in that order; junction bases with no gene match: 16. The study's findings and limits: The unknown donor CMV status may have confounded expanded clonotype changes. Per million T cells, the diversity of TCR beta decreased roughly linearly as age advanced.

The sequenced material came from blood. This rearrangement joins TRBV7-2 to TRBJ2-1, with 8 bases that match TRBD2. The origin of this receptor is a woman aged 80 or over in good health. The CDR3 nucleotides read TGTGCCAGCAGCAGCGCCGGGACTAGAGGTATAAGAGAGCAGTTCTTC. Translating gives CASSSAGTRGIREQFF. Complete variable domain (other parts from reference TRBV7-2 and TRBJ2-1): GAGVSQSPSNKVTEKGKDVELRCDPISGHTALYWYRQSLGQGLEFLIYFQGNSAPDKSGLPSDRFSAERTGGSVSTLTIQRTQQEDSAVYLCASSSAGTRGIREQFFGPGTRLTVL.